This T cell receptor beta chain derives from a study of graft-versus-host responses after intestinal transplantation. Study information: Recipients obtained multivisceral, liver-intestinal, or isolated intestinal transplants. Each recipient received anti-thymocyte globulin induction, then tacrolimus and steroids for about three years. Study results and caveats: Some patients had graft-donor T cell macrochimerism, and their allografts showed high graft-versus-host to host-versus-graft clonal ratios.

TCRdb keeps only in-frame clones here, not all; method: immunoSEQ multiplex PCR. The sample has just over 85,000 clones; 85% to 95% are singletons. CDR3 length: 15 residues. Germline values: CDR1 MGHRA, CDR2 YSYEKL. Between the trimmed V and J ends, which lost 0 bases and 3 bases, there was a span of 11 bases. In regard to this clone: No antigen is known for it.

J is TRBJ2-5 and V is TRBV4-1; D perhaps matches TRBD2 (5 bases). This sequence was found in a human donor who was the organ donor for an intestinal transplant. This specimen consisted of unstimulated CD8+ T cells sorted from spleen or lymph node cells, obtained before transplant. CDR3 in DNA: TGCGCCAGCAGCCAAGATATTGGGAGAGAAGAGACCCAGTACTTC. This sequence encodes CASSQDIGREETQYF.